The 15 T cell receptor beta chains reported below all come from one sample, sequenced in a study of T-cell memory formation after mild COVID-19. Using its own MiXCR run on the 5' RACE reads, TCRdb lists one record per CDR3 protein. Seen here are 400,000 or so distinct CDR3 sequences, over 15% observed once, and the top ten hold 7.5% to 9.5%. Sequencing was done on a sample of PBMCs or a T cell subset sorted from them (not recorded which). The receptors stem from an adult woman who had mild COVID-19 (a few samples of this study predate the infection). Cell type and time point are not known.

The table lists this clonotype with a few counts. The CDR3 nucleotides read TGCGCCAGCAGCAAGGGACAGGGCCAAGAGACCCAGTACTTC. This encodes CASSKGQGQETQYF. V and J are TRBV5-1 and TRBJ2-5, with 9 bases aligning to TRBD1. The CDR3 spans 14 residues. The V segment lost 4 bases and the J segment 1 base; nucleotides outside the gene matches: 2. CDR1 and CDR2 (germline): SGHRS, YFSETQ.

The table lists this clonotype with a few counts. A much larger clone sits a single nucleotide away, making a read error possible. J is TRBJ1-1 and V is TRBV27; D gene uncertain. The CDR3 runs 11 residues. The germline gives CDR1 MNHEY, CDR2 SMNVEV (reference sequence). The V and J ends lost 5 bases and 1 base respectively, with 2 bases between them. CDR3 sequence: CASSANTEAFF. CDR3 nucleotides: TGTGCCAGCAGTGCGAACACTGAAGCTTTCTTT.

V gene TRBV20-1 combines with J gene TRBJ2-7; the match to TRBD2 covers 11 bases. Germline CDR1 and CDR2: DFQATT and SNEGSKA (reference sequence). The CDR3 is 14 amino acids. J lost 2 bases, V lost 3 bases, and 3 bases had no gene match. CDR3 residues: CSASETSGAYEQYF. The DNA of the CDR3 is TGCAGTGCTAGTGAGACTAGCGGGGCCTACGAGCAGTACTTC.

The chain employs TRBV3-1 and TRBJ1-4; D might be TRBD1 (6 bases). The ends were cut back, 1 base at V and 7 bases at J, with 13 bases in the middle. The CDR3 has 15 residues. Per germline, CDR1 LGHDT and CDR2 YNNKEL (reference sequence). CDR3 sequence: CASSQVTGTSEKLFF. The CDR3 nucleotides read TGTGCCAGCAGCCAAGTTACCGGGACAAGTGAAAAACTGTTTTTT.

This clonotype was observed a handful of times. This chain uses TRBV12-3 or TRBV12-4 with TRBJ1-2, with D possibly TRBD1 on 5 matching bases. The V end lost 1 base, the J end lost 8 bases, and 17 bases lay between the germline ends. This CDR3 is built from 15 residues. CDR3 residues: CASSLGGTQGGGYTF. In nucleotides, the CDR3 is TGTGCCAGCAGTTTAGGGGGGACCCAAGGAGGGGGCTACACCTTC.

This clonotype was counted ten times or more. The chain has TRBV20-1 and TRBJ2-1; 10 bases map to TRBD2. Germline CDR1 reads DFQATT; CDR2 reads SNEGSKA (reference sequence). This CDR3 region has 15 residues. J was trimmed by 9 bases and V by 0 bases; bases with no gene match: 8. The CDR3, as DNA: TGCAGTGCTAGAGATTGGCTAGCGGGAGTGGGTGAGCAGTTCTTC. It specifies CSARDWLAGVGEQFF.

The chain uses TRBV2 and TRBJ1-4; no firm D call. Germline CDR1 SNHLY, CDR2 FYNNEI. With 3 bases removed from V and 5 bases from J, the gap between germline ends came to 19 bases. This CDR3 is 17 amino acids long. The CDR3 loop reads CASSDSLFGSLNEKLFF. The CDR3 region has the DNA TGTGCCAGCAGTGACTCCCTCTTTGGCAGCCTCAATGAAAAACTGTTTTTT.

This clonotype was counted between two and nine times. The chain links TRBV12-3 or TRBV12-4 to TRBJ2-5, with D perhaps matching TRBD2 (5 bases). Between the trimmed V and J ends, which lost 3 bases and 7 bases, there was a span of 12 bases. The CDR3 length is 13 residues. CDR3 in amino acids: CASSFTTGGTQYF. For the CDR3, the DNA is TGTGCCAGCAGTTTCACCACCGGAGGGACCCAGTACTTC.

This clonotype showed up just a few times. V gene TRBV7-4 combines with J gene TRBJ2-7; D is possibly TRBD1 (6 bases). Looked up from germline, CDR1 is SGHVT and CDR2 is SQSDAQ. CDR3 length equals 10 residues. Trimming took 8 bases from V and 5 from J, leaving 7 bases between them. The CDR3 nucleotides are TGTGCCAGCGGGGACAACGAGCAGTACTTC. Its protein product is CASGDNEQYF.

This chain uses TRBV18 with TRBJ1-4; D is perhaps TRBD1 (5 bases). The V end was cut by 4 bases, the J end by 8 bases, with 11 bases between. The CDR3 runs to 13 residues. CDR1 KGHSH and CDR2 LQKENI come from the germline V gene. CDR3 loop: CASSRGGPEKLFF. CDR3 DNA: TGTGCCAGCTCACGTGGGGGACCGGAAAAACTGTTTTTT.

This clonotype was seen more than once but under ten times. The chain recombines TRBV14 with TRBJ2-7; perhaps TRBD1 as D (5 bases). V dropped 1 base and J dropped 2 bases, with 9 bases sitting between them. The CDR3 runs 14 residues. Germline CDR1 is SGHDN and CDR2 is FVKESK. The DNA for the CDR3 is TGTGCCAGCAGCCAAGCGGACATCCCCTACGAGCAGTACTTC. It encodes CASSQADIPYEQYF.

The chain links TRBV7-9 to TRBJ1-2, with 7 bases lining up with TRBD1. Germline CDR1 is SEHNR and CDR2 is FQNEAQ (reference sequence). Unmatched junction bases numbered 10, after V lost 6 bases and J lost 3 bases. CDR3 size: 15 residues. CDR3: CASSSGQVPHYGYTF. As DNA, the CDR3 is TGTGCCAGCAGTTCCGGACAGGTACCGCACTATGGCTACACCTTC.

This clonotype was seen a few times. The CDR3 here is CASSPVKREDTEAFF. The CDR3 DNA reads TGCGCCAGCAGCCCGGTGAAACGAGAGGACACTGAAGCTTTCTTT. The chain recombines TRBV5-1 with TRBJ1-1; D is unresolved. V was trimmed by 4 bases and J by 3 bases, leaving 16 bases between them. The CDR3 length is 15 residues. Germline V gene lookup returns CDR1 SGHRS and CDR2 YFSETQ. The entire variable domain, with the rest obtained from reference TRBV5-1 and TRBJ1-1, is as follows: KAGVTQTPRYLIKTRGQQVTLSCSPISGHRSVSWYQQTPGQGLQFLFEYFSETQRNKGNFPGRFSGRQFSNSRSEMNVSTLELGDSALYLCASSPVKREDTEAFFGQGTRLTVV.

This clonotype was observed a handful of times. The chain carries TRBV29-1 and TRBJ2-2, with 15 bases identical to TRBD2. CDR1 is SQVTM and CDR2 is ANQGSEA in the germline V gene. The CDR3 length is 16 residues. Losses at the gene ends were 4 bases for V and 0 bases for J; bases not matched to a gene: 0. The CDR3 region is CSVGTSGRANTGELFF. CDR3 coding DNA: TGCAGCGTTGGGACTAGCGGGAGGGCGAACACCGGGGAGCTGTTTTTT.

Many counts were recorded for this clonotype. CDR3 sequence: CASSPRQERYEQYF. CDR3 DNA: TGTGCCAGCAGCCCACGACAGGAGCGCTACGAGCAGTACTTC. The rearrangement joins TRBV7-2 to TRBJ2-7; D might be TRBD1 (6 bases). CDR3 length: 14 residues. The germline V and J ends were trimmed by 5 bases and 3 bases, with 14 bases remaining between them. CDR1 and CDR2 from the germline V gene are SGHTA and FQGNSA.